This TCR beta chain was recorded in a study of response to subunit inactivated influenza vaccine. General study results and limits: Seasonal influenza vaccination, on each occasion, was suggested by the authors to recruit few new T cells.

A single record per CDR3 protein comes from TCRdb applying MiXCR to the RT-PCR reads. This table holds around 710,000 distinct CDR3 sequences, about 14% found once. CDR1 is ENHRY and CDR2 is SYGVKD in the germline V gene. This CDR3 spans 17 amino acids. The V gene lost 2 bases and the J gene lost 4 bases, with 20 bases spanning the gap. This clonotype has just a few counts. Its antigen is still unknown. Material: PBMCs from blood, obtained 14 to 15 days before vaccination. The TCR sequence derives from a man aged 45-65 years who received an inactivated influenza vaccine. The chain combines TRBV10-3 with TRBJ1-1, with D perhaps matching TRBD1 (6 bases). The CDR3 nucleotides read TGTGCCATCAGTGAGCCCCGGCAGGGGAGGTGGGGCACTGAAGCTTTCTTT. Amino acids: CAISEPRQGRWGTEAFF.